The present TCR beta chain was sequenced within a study of blood T cell repertoires in COVID-19. In the study overall: Some COVID-19 samples were acute and others convalescent; all came from the United States, Italy and Spain.

Repertoires were generated with immunoSEQ multiplex PCR, while TCRdb's copy carries only in-frame clones and drops some. The table shows 200,000 to 300,000 clones, with around 90% occurring only once. The specimen was peripheral blood. This TCR was sampled from a man younger than 40 with COVID-19, enrolled during active disease.

The CDR3 sequence: CASAYRAETYNSPLHF. The DNA of the CDR3 is TGCGCCAGCGCGTACAGGGCGGAGACCTATAATTCACCCCTCCACTTT. The chain recombines TRBV4-1 with TRBJ1-6, with D possibly TRBD1 on 6 matching bases. V was clipped by 8 bases and J by 2 bases, with 16 bases between them. Germline V gives CDR1 MGHRA, CDR2 YSYEKL. This CDR3 is 16 amino acids long.